The 27 T cell receptor beta chains in this list originate from one sample, sequenced in a study of blood T cell repertoires in COVID-19. Method: immunoSEQ multiplex PCR; TCRdb's copy keeps in-frame clones and lacks some. The table lists some 240,000 clones, 85% of them singletons, with under 8% in the top ten. The sequenced sample was PBMCs or T cells enriched from blood (not recorded which). Source of these receptors: a woman aged 50 to 60 who had been exposed to COVID-19.

The rearrangement links TRBV6-5 to TRBJ2-7; maybe TRBD1 (5 bases). The V gene's germline CDR1 is MNHEY and CDR2 SVGAGI. Trimming cost V 6 bases and J 10 bases, with 13 bases left between them. The CDR3 is made up of 11 amino acids. CDR3 amino acids: CASRRQFVQYF. The CDR3, as DNA: TGTGCCAGCAGAAGACAGTTTGTTCAGTACTTC.

The V gene is TRBV24-1, the J gene TRBJ1-5; a weak D match, TRBD1 (5 bases). This CDR3 region has 14 residues. CDR1 and CDR2 from the germline V gene are KGHDR and SFDVKD. V was shortened by 3 bases and J by 5 bases, with 10 bases between the two germline ends. In DNA, the CDR3 is TGTGCCACCAGTGATCCGGACACCTATCAGCCCCAGCATTTT. Amino acids: CATSDPDTYQPQHF.

This chain joins TRBV9 and TRBJ2-3; perhaps TRBD1 as D (5 bases). This CDR3 comprises 16 residues. V was cut by 4 bases and J by 2 bases, with 17 bases left in between. CDR1 SGDLS and CDR2 YYNGEE come from the germline V gene. CDR3 protein: CASSPFQGAATDTQYF. CDR3 sequence (DNA): TGTGCCAGCAGCCCATTTCAAGGGGCGGCCACAGATACGCAGTATTTT. Full variable domain (missing parts from reference TRBV9 and TRBJ2-3): DSGVTQTPKHLITATGQRVTLRCSPRSGDLSVYWYQQSLDQGLQFLIQYYNGEERAKGNILERFSAQQFPDLHSELNLSSLELGDSALYFCASSPFQGAATDTQYFGPGTRLTVL.

J is TRBJ2-2 and V is TRBV3-1 (or the pseudogene TRBV3-2); 11 bases are a match to TRBD2. The CDR3 loop spans 17 amino acids. CDR1 and CDR2 (germline): LGHDT, YNNKEL (reference sequence). V gave up 3 bases and J gave up 6 bases; unmatched junction bases: 9. CDR3 in amino acids: CASSHRTSGPGAGELFF. CDR3 in DNA: TGTGCCAGCAGCCACCGGACTAGCGGGCCGGGCGCCGGGGAGCTGTTTTTT.

This clone was detected once. V gene TRBV19 combines with J gene TRBJ2-1, with D possibly being TRBD2 (7 bases). This CDR3 has 15 residues. V was clipped by 1 base and J by 9 bases, with 16 bases between them. Germline CDR1 reads LNHDA; CDR2 reads SQIVND (reference sequence). Here the CDR3 DNA reads TGTGCCAGTAGTATAGGGCTGCGGGGGCGGGTTGAGCAGTTCTTC. Its protein product is CASSIGLRGRVEQFF. Looking up the rest from reference TRBV19 and TRBJ2-1 gives the full variable domain: DGGITQSPKYLFRKEGQNVTLSCEQNLNHDAMYWYRQDPGQGLRLIYYSQIVNDFQKGDIAEGYSVSREKKESFPLTVTSAQKNPTAFYLCASSIGLRGRVEQFFGPGTRLTVL.

The V gene is TRBV2, the J gene TRBJ2-3; D unresolved. Germline lookup yields CDR1 SNHLY and CDR2 FYNNEI. The V and J ends lost 5 bases and 3 bases respectively, with 9 bases between them. This CDR3 has 13 amino acids. CDR3 amino acids: CASSSPRTDTQYF. The CDR3 region has the DNA TGTGCCAGCAGTTCCCCCCGGACAGATACGCAGTATTTT.

The chain recombines TRBV7-2 with TRBJ1-6; 7 bases align to TRBD1. Per the germline V gene, CDR1 is SGHTA and CDR2 is FQGNSA. CDR3 length: 15 residues. Germline trimming cut 5 bases from V and 4 bases from J; bases unmatched to any gene: 5. The CDR3 region is CASSPRTGYNSPLHF. Written as DNA, the CDR3 is TGTGCCAGCAGCCCGAGGACAGGATATAATTCACCCCTCCACTTT. Full variable domain (remainder filled in from reference TRBV7-2 and TRBJ1-6): GAGVSQSPSNKVTEKGKDVELRCDPISGHTALYWYRQSLGQGLEFLIYFQGNSAPDKSGLPSDRFSAERTGGSVSTLTIQRTQQEDSAVYLCASSPRTGYNSPLHFGNGTRLTVT.

The rearrangement uses TRBV6-1 and TRBJ1-5, with D unclear. Germline V gene sequence: CDR1 MNHNS, CDR2 SASEGT. The V end was cut by 2 bases, the J end by 1 base, with 12 bases between. This CDR3 has 16 amino acids. CDR3 in DNA: TGTGCCAGCAGTGAACTCGGGGTTAGGAGCAATCAGCCCCAGCATTTT. Protein sequence: CASSELGVRSNQPQHF.

This clone has more than one count but fewer than ten. The gene calls are TRBV4-1 and TRBJ2-7, with D possibly being TRBD2 (7 bases). This CDR3 is built from 15 residues. V was clipped by 1 base and J by 3 bases, with 13 bases between them. Germline CDR1 is MGHRA and CDR2 is YSYEKL. The CDR3 is CASSQVGGGHYEQYF. CDR3 nucleotides: TGCGCCAGCAGCCAAGTCGGCGGGGGACACTACGAGCAGTACTTC.

This rearrangement joins TRBV5-4 to TRBJ1-2; the match to TRBD1 covers 7 bases. The CDR3 is made up of 14 amino acids. Losses at the gene ends were 3 bases for V and 8 bases for J; bases not matched to a gene: 10. Germline lookup yields CDR1 SGHNT and CDR2 YYREEE (reference sequence). CDR3 sequence (DNA): TGTGCCAGCAGCTCCTTACGAGGGGGCGGCGGCTACACCTTC. This sequence encodes CASSSLRGGGGYTF.

The CDR3 protein is CASRGGETDTQYF. CDR3 sequence (DNA): TGCGCCAGCAGAGGAGGGGAAACAGATACGCAGTATTTT. This chain connects TRBV5-1 to TRBJ2-3, with TRBD2 as a possible D gene (6 bases). Germline lookup yields CDR1 SGHRS and CDR2 YFSETQ. The CDR3 loop spans 13 amino acids. Trimming took off 5 bases at V and 3 bases at J, with 10 bases between the two ends.

The chain carries TRBV5-1 and TRBJ1-1; D may be TRBD1 (6 bases). Trimming shortened V by 0 bases and J by 6 bases, and 9 bases separated the two germline ends. CDR3 length: 13 amino acids. CDR1 and CDR2 from the germline V gene are SGHRS and YFSETQ. Here the CDR3 reads CASSLGDKAEAFF. CDR3 bases: TGCGCCAGCAGCTTGGGGGACAAGGCTGAAGCTTTCTTT.

The rearrangement links TRBV11-2 to TRBJ2-7; 14 nucleotides match TRBD2. The CDR3 contains 19 residues. Germline CDR1 reads SGHAT; CDR2 reads FQNNGV. V lost 1 base, J lost 2 bases, and 10 bases stayed unmatched. CDR3 in DNA: TGTGCCAGCAGCTTAGTCTCGGGACTAGCGGGGGCCATTCCCTACGAGCAGTACTTC. It translates to CASSLVSGLAGAIPYEQYF.

V usage is TRBV4-1 and J usage is TRBJ1-4; 7 nucleotides line up with TRBD1. Germline values: CDR1 MGHRA, CDR2 YSYEKL. This CDR3 has 16 residues. After removal of 1 base from V and 5 bases from J, the junction contained 7 bases not matched to a gene. CDR3 amino acids: CASSQAVTDRNEKLFF. DNA for the CDR3: TGCGCCAGCAGCCAAGCCGTCACGGACAGGAATGAAAAACTGTTTTTT.

CDR3 DNA: TGTGCCAGCAGCCAGGGGAGCTCTGGAAACACCATATATTTT. This sequence encodes CASSQGSSGNTIYF. V and J are TRBV9 and TRBJ1-3, with D possibly matching TRBD1 (6 bases). V was pared by 4 bases and J by 0 bases, with 8 bases between. CDR1 is SGDLS and CDR2 is YYNGEE in the germline V gene. CDR3 length: 14 amino acids.

The J gene is TRBJ1-1, the V gene TRBV7-3; weak D call: TRBD1 (6 bases). V was trimmed by 5 bases and J by 3 bases, leaving 10 bases between them. CDR1 SGHTA and CDR2 FQGTGA come from the germline V gene. The CDR3 is 13 residues long. The CDR3 protein is CASSLQGYTEAFF. Written as DNA, the CDR3 is TGTGCCAGCAGCCTACAGGGATACACTGAAGCTTTCTTT.

V usage is TRBV7-9 and J usage is TRBJ2-1; D may be TRBD1 (6 bases). The germline CDR1 and CDR2 sequences are SEHNR and FQNEAQ (reference sequence). The V and J ends lost 1 base and 4 bases respectively, with 11 bases between them. The CDR3 length is 15 residues. The CDR3, as DNA: TGTGCCAGCAGCTTAGAGTCAGGACAGTACAATGAGCAGTTCTTC. Protein product: CASSLESGQYNEQFF.

J is TRBJ2-5 and V is TRBV7-8, with 12 nucleotides matching TRBD2. Looked up from germline, CDR1 is SGHVS and CDR2 is FQNEAQ. Germline trimming cut 2 bases from V and 5 bases from J; bases unmatched to any gene: 9. CDR3 length equals 17 residues. The chain's CDR3 is CASSLLAGGGPFETQYF. CDR3 nucleotide sequence: TGTGCCAGCAGCTTACTAGCGGGGGGGGGCCCCTTCGAGACCCAGTACTTC.

CDR3 in amino acids: CASSQATGPAKKLFF. In DNA form, the CDR3 reads TGTGCCAGCAGCCAAGCAACAGGACCCGCCAAAAAACTGTTTTTT. The chain joins TRBV3-1 (or the pseudogene TRBV3-2) to TRBJ1-4; D might be TRBD1 (5 bases). The CDR3 length is 15 residues. V lost 1 base to trimming and J lost 9 bases, with 15 bases between them. Germline-derived CDR1 and CDR2 are LGHDT and YNNKEL (reference sequence).

The chain's CDR3 is CASSFESGVAGLFF. CDR3 DNA: TGTGCCAGCAGCTTTGAGAGTGGGGTTGCGGGACTGTTTTTT. The chain links TRBV11-2 to TRBJ1-4; no reliable D call. Germline assignment: CDR1 SGHAT and CDR2 FQNNGV. CDR3 length equals 14 residues. V shed 3 bases and J shed 13 bases, with 18 bases lying between them.

The chain combines TRBV11-2 with TRBJ1-2; D remains ambiguous. V shed 4 bases and J shed 1 base, with 10 bases lying between them. CDR3 size: 14 residues. The germline V gene has CDR1 SGHAT and CDR2 FQNNGV. CDR3 sequence: CASSSARFNYGYTF. The CDR3 DNA reads as TGTGCCAGCAGCTCCGCTAGGTTTAACTATGGCTACACCTTC.

This chain connects TRBV6-5 to TRBJ2-2, with 7 bases that match TRBD2. CDR1 and CDR2 from the germline V gene are MNHEY and SVGAGI. The CDR3 loop spans 15 amino acids. Trimming at V came to 2 bases and at J to 1 base, leaving 1 base not matched to a gene. CDR3 DNA sequence: TGTGCCAGCAGTTACCTAGCGGAGAACACCGGGGAGCTGTTTTTT. Translating gives CASSYLAENTGELFF.

In nucleotides, the CDR3 is TGTGCCAGCACCCCGGGAGCCCCTAATGAAAAACTGTTTTTT. Its translation is CASTPGAPNEKLFF. This chain links TRBV7-6 with TRBJ1-4, with D uncertain. Germline lookup yields CDR1 SGHVS and CDR2 FNYEAQ. V dropped 7 bases and J dropped 3 bases, with 12 bases sitting between them. The CDR3 spans 14 residues.

The chain couples TRBV5-1 to TRBJ1-2; D perhaps matches TRBD1 (5 bases). Trimming shortened V by 5 bases and J by 8 bases, and 16 bases separated the two germline ends. CDR1 and CDR2 (germline): SGHRS, YFSETQ. The length of the CDR3 is 13 residues. The DNA for the CDR3 is TGCGCCAGCAGGGATTCGACAGACCCCGGCTACACCTTC. As protein: CASRDSTDPGYTF. Complete variable domain (other parts from reference TRBV5-1 and TRBJ1-2): KAGVTQTPRYLIKTRGQQVTLSCSPISGHRSVSWYQQTPGQGLQFLFEYFSETQRNKGNFPGRFSGRQFSNSRSEMNVSTLELGDSALYLCASRDSTDPGYTFGSGTRLTVV.

The V and J genes are TRBV4-2 and TRBJ2-3; TRBD2 aligns across 13 bases. The CDR3 sequence is 16 residues long. Germline assignment: CDR1 LGHNA and CDR2 YNFKEQ. Trimming removed 0 bases from V and 6 bases from J; junction bases left unmatched: 3. The CDR3 protein is CASSQEGLAGLDTQYF. The CDR3 DNA follows: TGTGCCAGCAGCCAAGAGGGACTAGCGGGGTTGGATACGCAGTATTTT.

This clone was seen a handful of times. The rearrangement uses TRBV18 and TRBJ1-1; 7 positions agree with TRBD1. Trimming removed 4 bases from V and 5 bases from J; junction bases left unmatched: 7. The V gene's germline CDR1 is KGHSH and CDR2 LQKENI. The CDR3 length is 14 residues. CDR3 DNA: TGTGCCAGCTCACTGACAGGGCTGAGGACTGAAGCTTTCTTT. Translating it yields CASSLTGLRTEAFF.

The chain employs TRBV23-1 and TRBJ1-4, with unresolved D. TRBV23-1 is annotated as an ORF whose role is uncertain. V gave up 9 bases and J gave up 8 bases, with 7 bases separating them. CDR3 length: 10 residues. The CDR3 reads CARFQEKLFF. CDR3 DNA: TGCGCCAGGTTCCAGGAAAAACTGTTTTTT.